Detailed here is one TCR beta chain. Its target is not known. Isolated RNA was reverse transcribed in full, so expressed TCRB transcripts were sequenced. Assay used: immunoSEQ multiplex PCR; TCRdb lists only in-frame clones, some missing. The repertoire holds 600,000 to 700,000 clones, with around 11% as singletons. The data derive from a study of beta chain features in type 1 diabetes. CDR3 length: 13 residues. V dropped 6 bases and J dropped 7 bases, with 13 bases sitting between them. CDR1 is KGHSH and CDR2 is LQKENI in the germline V gene. General study points: For Type 1 diabetes patients, all four CD4+ subsets carried TCRB CDR3s that were moderately but significantly shorter.

Source material: naive CD4+ T cells from blood. The rearrangement joins TRBV18 to TRBJ2-1; possibly TRBD1 for D (6 bases). This sequence was found in a man aged 25-45 years with type 1 diabetes. The CDR3, as DNA: TGTGCCAGCTCGCTACGGACAGAGAATGAGCAGTTCTTC. This encodes CASSLRTENEQFF.